The entry below gives a single TCR beta chain sequence along with its context. This clone was seen only a few times. Its antigen is still unknown. It has no much larger one-base neighbor in the sample; base qualities were not kept. The cohort consisted of 650 to 850 healthy bone marrow donors. All cohort members were sampled while nominally healthy, although unrecorded immune exposures were likely present. The donor tested CMV seropositive, placing the donor among the 310 or so seropositive members of the cohort. A peripheral blood sample was collected from each donor, and TCR beta sequencing was performed on peripheral blood mononuclear cells. The Qiagen DNeasy Blood Extraction Kit was used to extract genomic DNA from the blood cell samples. CDR1 and CDR2 (SGDLS, YYNGEE) derive from the germline V gene. The CDR3 covers 16 residues, taking in both the cysteine and the phenylalanine. Just CDR3 DNA is preserved here, 48 bases in frame from base 1. V lost 4 bases and J lost 3 bases, and the count of bases not matched to a germline gene is 8.

Libraries were prepared through the immunoSEQ multiplex PCR assay. For the multiplex PCR, a mixture combining 60 forward primers for TCR Vbeta segments and 13 reverse primers for TCR Jbeta segments was used. Amplification of the CDR3 region of rearranged TCR beta genes was performed with a multiplex PCR assay on genomic DNA. On the Illumina HiSeq System, the amplified TCR beta libraries were sequenced as 87-base-pair reads. In the paper's pipeline: In a later analysis, 80 million or so unique TCR beta chains were counted across the 500 to 700 repertoires, and roughly 11 million of these chains were shared by at least two donors. To remove PCR and sequencing errors, raw reads were error-corrected and collapsed into unique sequences using a nearest-neighbor algorithm that merged closely related sequences. To assign V, D and J gene segments, CDR3 sequences were aligned to IMGT reference sequences. For a sequence to be retained, a match of at least six nucleotides to both a V gene segment and a J gene segment was required. A rearrangement counted as productive if the CDR3 had no stop codons and remained in frame with V and J, and every other rearrangement counted as non-productive. Following IMGT convention, CDR3 was defined as the stretch from the second conserved V-encoded cysteine to the conserved J-encoded phenylalanine. Sequences without an unambiguous match to a single V gene segment were excluded from the earlier analysis of several hundred of the donors. An earlier analysis of 587 of the donors called V segments functional above 56.7% productive rearrangements and segregating when the between-donor standard deviation exceeded 5%. To diagnose cytomegalovirus status from the catalog of TCR beta chain sequences, a statistical classification framework was built. In a later analysis, TCR nucleotide sequences were compared against IMGT/GENE-DB human TR gene sequences so that V and J genes could be assigned. A later analysis assigned CDR3 sequences and most-parsimonious VDJ recombination scenarios with the TCRdist pipeline. In a later analysis, each TCR beta chain was defined by its CDR3 amino acid sequence together with its V-gene family, and reads lacking a unique V-gene family were excluded. In a later analysis, around 650 highly shared, low-generation-probability nucleotide sequences were removed to address suspected cross-contamination and a sequencing artifact. For each public chain, a later analysis derived a clonal expansion index from normalized ranks of inferred template counts within each repertoire. Generation probabilities in a later analysis came from a VDJ recombination model fitted to out-of-frame rearrangements, and those results were checked against IGoR. In a later analysis, TCR-TCR, TCR-HLA and TCR-CMV co-occurrence was scored with hypergeometric tests, and a repertoire-size bias correction was applied to TCR pairs. In a later analysis, false discovery rates were estimated by permuting HLA or CMV assignments 20 times. In a later analysis, co-occurring TCRs were grouped using DBSCAN, with TCRdist sequence similarity added in when clustering inside HLA-allele-positive subsets. Co-occurrence clustering excluded repertoires with fewer than 30,000 or more than 120,000 public chains, plus five with anomalous nucleotide sharing. TCRdb mirrors the immuneACCESS table, restricted to in-frame sequences. Some clones are absent from its copies; in checked studies, under half trace to an unresolved V gene, and the reason for the others is unknown. From that table come the V and J calls and clone size; the DNA was used to work out D and trimming. The sample includes about 160,000 clones, with approximately 80% observed a single time. Of the sample, over 8.5% falls within the top ten clones.

The entry originates in a study of cytomegalovirus exposure and HLA in healthy donors (dated by TCRdb to 2017 to 2019). Study-level background: In an earlier analysis of approximately 500 of the donors, 276 Gb of sequence data and some 100 million unique TCR beta sequences from about 190 million T cells were reported. Among the roughly 390 genotyped donors, around 81% belonged to the genetic ancestry cluster associated with self-reported Caucasian donors. Typing coverage differed by locus: A, B, C, DRB1 and DQB1 were typed in about 620-640 donors, DQA1 in about 560, DPA1 in 606, and DPB1 in approximately 450. The study was designed to test whether signatures of past pathogen exposure could be identified by cataloging public T cell receptors. Donor age, sex, ethnicity and CMV serostatus were collected together with the repertoire data. In the later analysis, no new phenotypic data were used to find candidate immune exposures; instead, reliance was placed on TCR beta sequences and their occurrence across donors. All discovery cohort repertoires had been generated using a single sequencing platform. A later analysis re-analyzed previously published TCR beta repertoires from about 730 donors and added high-resolution HLA genotyping to study TCR occurrence patterns. The study profiled the T cell repertoires of 500 to 800 subjects by immunosequencing and related them to cytomegalovirus serostatus. Class I and class II HLA loci were covered by the typing at four-digit resolution. Besides the first cohort of around 670 subjects, a separate validation cohort made up of some 110 different subjects was used. Four to six DR-DQ haplotypes were handled as single units for association and clustering because linkage in the cohort was strong. An earlier analysis of 450 to 750 of the donors used high-throughput TCR beta sequencing to judge whether each TCR beta V gene segment behaved as functional or pseudogenic. The study combined high-throughput TCR immunosequencing, statistical association of individual TCRs with disease status, and machine learning to predict cytomegalovirus infection status. On average, 235,054 unique TCR beta nucleotide sequences were sequenced per donor among about 400 genotyped donors of the cohort, with roughly 18% of those sequences being non-productive. In a later genetic analysis, genome-wide SNP genotypes for about three fifths of the roughly 670 donors were used, and that subset was treated as a discovery cohort. An early release covering over 500 HLA-typed donors comprised approximately 290 gigabases of sequencing data and around 86 million unique TCR sequences. Results and caveats for the whole study, not just this receptor: The classifier was reported to diagnose cytomegalovirus status with high specificity and sensitivity in both the original and validation cohorts. In the study, approximately 150 TCR beta chains were listed as associated with cytomegalovirus. Across donors, most TCR sequences were observed very rarely, whereas some public TCRs were present in many individuals. A cluster of highly shared sequence variants was judged likely to represent a technical artifact of the sequencing pipeline. A few of the identified cytomegalovirus-associated TCR beta chains were confirmed in vitro to be specific for cytomegalovirus antigens. V-gene and J-gene trimming of TCR beta chains was associated with a missense DCLRE1C variant in a later genetic analysis, and the association was replicated in an independent cohort. In a later analysis, HLA-associated TCR beta chains showed more clonal expansion and lower generation probabilities than non-associated chains that were equally common. It was suggested by the authors that the approach could potentially be generalized to other disease states and immunological phenotypes. Strong co-occurrence of HLA alleles, especially DR and DQ, made assigning TCR associations to individual alleles difficult. This cohort had only TCR beta chains sequenced, and the lack of alpha or paired-chain data limited which features could be detected. According to a later analysis, most CMV-associated TCR beta chains appeared to be HLA-restricted, and the HLA associations seemed to be driven largely by CMV exposure. Because some donors lacked HLA typing at each locus, the association tests relied only on the typed subset. In a later analysis, TCR association rates were found to vary across HLA loci, with the most associated TCRs seen for DRB1 alleles and the fewest for HLA-C alleles. A further reported finding was that TCR beta sequences accurately predicted the HLA-A and HLA-B alleles for most subjects in the first cohort. Because the 87-base-pair reads could not distinguish some IMGT-functional V segments, including TRBV6-2 and TRBV6-3, those segments were excluded. About 17 rarely observed V segments, including chromosome 9 orphons, were excluded from the earlier analysis of about 600 of the donors because counts were too low. In a later genetic analysis, fewer N-insertions in productive TCRs were reported among donors in an Asian-associated ancestry cluster than the approximately 670-donor mean. Roughly uniform sequencing depth across donors was assumed in presence/absence analyses, although this assumption may not hold. Correlated functional status among segregating V segments might be attributable to linkage disequilibrium, but an unknown experimental factor could not be ruled out. Broadly in line with IMGT annotations, most TCR beta V segments showed up in productive rearrangements about 90% or about 30% of the time in an earlier analysis of 450 to 600 of the donors. Specific HLA alleles were associated with 15,000 to 20,000 TCR beta sequences at a false discovery rate of 0.05 in a later analysis. A later analysis reported that several top co-occurrence clusters appeared linked to parvovirus B19, influenza, CMV and Epstein-Barr virus. The only immune exposure information available for the cohort was CMV serostatus.

The rearranged chain carries TRBV9 and TRBJ2-2, with 8 middle bases fitting TRBD2. The sequenced sample consisted of PBMCs. The TCR was taken from a man aged 50 to 60 in good health and CMV-seropositive. The nucleotides are TGTGCCAGCAGCCTTCCTGTAGCGGGGCACACCGGGGAGCTGTTTTTT. This yields the protein CASSLPVAGHTGELFF.